The rows below give T cell receptor beta chains drawn from one sample of a study of blood T cells in healthy people across ages. TCRdb passed the 5' RACE reads through MiXCR, listing each CDR3 protein once. Here the sample spans hundreds of thousands of distinct CDR3 sequences, 58% being singletons. Material: blood. The receptors stem from a man aged 30 to 39 in good health. Each CDR3 is given with its conserved first and last residue. A D gene is named only where the DNA matches it firmly. Not every row has a clone size; where given, it reads once, few, many or a size class.

V: TRBV7-9; size: NA; J: TRBJ2-1; D: NA; DNA: TGTGCCAGCAGCTTTTTGGGAGCTGAGCAGTTCTTC; CDR3: CASSFLGAEQFF
V: TRBV6-5; size: once; J: TRBJ1-2; D: NA; DNA: TGTGCCAGCAGCCCTTTTGGGGGGTGGCCTGACGGCTACACCTTC; CDR3: CASSPFGGWPDGYTF
V: TRBV25-1; size: few; J: TRBJ2-7; D: NA; DNA: TGTGCCAGCAGTACCGGGGGAGATTCTACCTACGAGCAGTACTTC; CDR3: CASSTGGDSTYEQYF
V: TRBV7-2; size: few; J: TRBJ2-7; D: NA; DNA: TGTGCCAGCAGCCAATGGGACGGGATGAACTACGAGCAGTACTTC; CDR3: CASSQWDGMNYEQYF
V: TRBV5-1; size: few; J: TRBJ2-7; D: NA; DNA: TGCGCCAGCAGCTTCTCCGGGACGGGAACCTACGAGCAGTACTTC; CDR3: CASSFSGTGTYEQYF
V: TRBV7-2; size: NA; J: TRBJ2-7; D: NA; DNA: TGTGCCAGCAGCTTAGAGCCAGGGTACGAGCAGTACTTC; CDR3: CASSLEPGYEQYF
V: TRBV4-3; size: NA; J: TRBJ2-4; D: NA; DNA: TGCGCCAGCAGCCACGAAATCTCGGGACGGACCATTCAGTACTTC; CDR3: CASSHEISGRTIQYF
V: TRBV5-6; size: NA; J: TRBJ2-1; D: TRBD2; DNA: TGTGCCAGCAGCGACGGCCTAGCGGCGAACAATGAGCAGTTCTTC; CDR3: CASSDGLAANNEQFF
V: TRBV20-1; size: NA; J: TRBJ2-5; D: TRBD2; DNA: TGCAGTTTAACCGGGGGGGGAGGCGAGGACCAAGAGACCCAGTACTTC; CDR3: CSLTGGGGEDQETQYF
V: TRBV29-1; size: NA; J: TRBJ2-7; D: NA; DNA: TGCAGCGTTCGAGGGGACCTCTCCTCCTACAATGAGCAGTACTTC; CDR3: CSVRGDLSSYNEQYF
V: TRBV6-6; size: few; J: TRBJ2-7; D: TRBD1; DNA: TGTGCCAGCAATTTACAGGGGCGGTCCTACGAGCAGTACTTC; CDR3: CASNLQGRSYEQYF
V: TRBV6-2/TRBV6-3; size: NA; J: TRBJ2-7; D: TRBD2; DNA: TGTGCCAGCAGTTACGTCCTAGCGGGGGTATACGGGAGGACCTACGAGCAGTACTTC; CDR3: CASSYVLAGVYGRTYEQYF
V: TRBV4-2; size: once; J: TRBJ2-1; D: TRBD2; DNA: TGTGCCAGCAGCCAAGTCGCGTCTAGCGGGTACAATGAGCAGTTCTTC; CDR3: CASSQVASSGYNEQFF
V: TRBV5-1; size: NA; J: TRBJ2-7; D: TRBD2; DNA: TGCGCTAGCAGCTTCCCAGCGGGACGCGAGCAGTACTTC; CDR3: CASSFPAGREQYF
V: TRBV9; size: NA; J: TRBJ2-3; D: NA; DNA: TGTGCCAGCAGCGTAGGGAACAAGCCTAGCACAGATACGCAGTATTTT; CDR3: CASSVGNKPSTDTQYF
V: TRBV2; size: NA; J: TRBJ2-7; D: TRBD2; DNA: TGTGCCAGCAGTGAAGTACTAGCGGGAGGCGAGCAGTACTTC; CDR3: CASSEVLAGGEQYF
V: TRBV5-1; size: NA; J: TRBJ2-7; D: NA; DNA: TGCGCCAGCAGGGACAACCTTCTGGGCGAGCAGTACTTC; CDR3: CASRDNLLGEQYF
V: TRBV20-1; size: NA; J: TRBJ2-3; D: TRBD1; DNA: TGCAGTGCTAGAGCCCAGGGGGCAGGGTCAGATACGCAGTATTTT; CDR3: CSARAQGAGSDTQYF
V: TRBV6-5; size: NA; J: TRBJ1-4; D: NA; DNA: TGTGCCAGCAGTTCCCGCTGGGAAGGTCCGGGGTATGCAACTAATGAAAAACTGTTTTTT; CDR3: CASSSRWEGPGYATNEKLFF
V: TRBV6-4; size: few; J: TRBJ2-3; D: TRBD1; DNA: TGTGCCAGCAGCACAGGGGCCGCAGATACGCAGTATTTT; CDR3: CASSTGAADTQYF